A single T cell receptor beta chain is shown here with its context. Its antigen is unknown. Germline V gene sequence: CDR1 LNHDA, CDR2 SQIVND (reference sequence). CDR3 length equals 15 residues. V was trimmed by 6 bases and J by 7 bases, leaving 21 bases between them. Only in-frame clones appear in the TCRdb table, and some are missing; sequencing was by immunoSEQ multiplex PCR. The repertoire holds some 150,000 clones, with approximately 86% as singletons. Second doses were pooled across both intervals (about 4 or about 12 weeks). This entry belongs to a study of T cell responses to AZD1222 COVID-19 vaccine. Overall study findings and caveats: Repertoires were obtained solely post-peak T cell response. Among the donors, most were white British and more were female, and clonal diversity was possibly underestimated.

This receptor was identified in an adult who received the AZD1222 COVID-19 vaccine. The chain combines TRBV19 with TRBJ1-2; D possibly corresponds to TRBD1 (5 bases). The specimen was peripheral blood, collected 28 days after the second AZD1222 dose. The CDR3 reads CASRPGGTLDVGYTF. Written as DNA, the CDR3 is TGTGCCAGTAGACCCGGGGGGACCCTAGATGTTGGCTACACCTTC.